What follows are 11 T cell receptor beta chains derived from one specimen sequenced in a study of CD8+CD57+ T cells in acquired aplastic anemia. Patients selected for sequencing had displayed CD8+CD57+ cell expansion by flow cytometry. The TCR beta profiling, which covered VDJ combination and CDR3 sequence, was carried out using genomic DNA as the template. TCRdb reprocessed the reads with MiXCR, giving one entry per CDR3 protein. This sample has 180,000 or so distinct CDR3 sequences, with around half found just once. The specimen sequenced was sorted CD4+, CD8+, or CD8+CD57+ T cells (not recorded which) from PBMCs. The receptors were gathered from a human donor with aplastic anemia.

This clonotype was recorded at least ten times. The CDR3 spells CASSVGVTSTDTQYF. In DNA form, the CDR3 reads TGTGCCAGCAGCGTAGGCGTCACCAGCACAGATACGCAGTATTTT. The J gene is TRBJ2-3, the V gene TRBV9; D not resolved. The V end was cut by 0 bases, the J end by 0 bases, with 8 bases between. The germline V gene has CDR1 SGDLS and CDR2 YYNGEE. CDR3 length: 15 residues.

The sample holds many counts of this clonotype. The genes are TRBV5-6 and TRBJ1-1; the D is unclear. Germline loops: CDR1 SGHDT, CDR2 YYEEEE. CDR3 length: 13 amino acids. V dropped 7 bases and J dropped 1 base, with 11 bases sitting between them. CDR3 bases: TGTGCCAGCCACCGCCGGGAGAACACTGAAGCTTTCTTT. Protein sequence: CASHRRENTEAFF.

This rearrangement joins TRBV20-1 to TRBJ1-6; D remains unclear. CDR3 length equals 14 residues. Germline assignment: CDR1 DFQATT and CDR2 SNEGSKA (reference sequence). V lost 6 bases and J 9 bases, leaving 18 bases between the germline ends. The CDR3 sequence: CSARLGSVTSPLHF. As DNA, the CDR3 is TGCAGTGCCAGATTAGGATCCGTTACTTCACCCCTCCACTTT.

The genes are TRBV12-3 or TRBV12-4 and TRBJ2-7, with a weak D call TRBD2 (5 bases). The CDR3 is made up of 11 amino acids. V lost 5 bases and J lost 9, with 11 bases in between. Here the CDR3 reads CASSQGRGQYF. CDR3 in DNA: TGTGCCAGCAGTCAAGGCCGGGGGCAGTACTTC.

The chain links TRBV24-1 to TRBJ2-5; TRBD2 is a possible D gene (6 bases). The CDR3 length is 14 residues. V lost 6 bases and J lost 5, with 15 bases in between. Per the germline V gene, CDR1 is KGHDR and CDR2 is SFDVKD. The CDR3 is CATSHPTRSETQYF. The CDR3 coding sequence is TGTGCCACCAGTCACCCGACTAGGAGTGAGACCCAGTACTTC.

This clonotype was picked up many times. V gene TRBV7-2 combines with J gene TRBJ1-1, with a tentative D call TRBD1 (5 bases). The CDR3 is made up of 14 amino acids. V gave up 5 bases and J gave up 1 base, with 11 bases separating them. Germline CDR1 reads SGHTA; CDR2 reads FQGNSA. The CDR3 nucleotides are TGTGCCAGCAGCCCCGGGACCGCGAACACTGAAGCTTTCTTT. Its translation is CASSPGTANTEAFF.

This clonotype has a count of ten or more. This chain joins TRBV6-1 and TRBJ2-7, with 10 bases lining up with TRBD1. Looked up from germline, CDR1 is MNHNS and CDR2 is SASEGT. V lost 3 bases to trimming and J lost 4 bases; unmatched junction nucleotides: 9. CDR3 size: 16 residues. CDR3 DNA sequence: TGTGCCAGCAGTGAGAGACAGGGGGCTCGAGTATACGAGCAGTACTTC. As protein: CASSERQGARVYEQYF.

This clonotype was observed at least ten times. The chain employs TRBV28 and TRBJ1-2; the match to TRBD1 covers 7 bases. Germline V gene sequence: CDR1 MDHEN, CDR2 SYDVKM. The CDR3 sequence is 14 residues long. J gave up 6 bases and V 7 bases, and 11 bases lay outside the gene matches. CDR3 DNA: TGTGCCAGCATCGACCCGACAGGGACGGATGGCTACACCTTC. Translation: CASIDPTGTDGYTF.

In regard to this clonotype: A read error is likely, as this CDR3 ends without the conserved phenylalanine or tryptophan. The DNA is omitted, as the CDR3 cannot be located on it reliably, and the CDR3 follows TCRdb's listing. The chain combines TRBV7-9 with TRBJ1-6; the D segment call TRBD1 is taken from the table without a DNA check. The germline CDR1 and CDR2 sequences are SEHNR and FQNEAQ (reference sequence). The CDR3 is 8 residues long, counting both termini. CDR3 amino acids: CASSRDGS.

In its sample, this clonotype was seen many times. The J gene is TRBJ1-1, the V gene TRBV7-8, with D uncertain. The V end lost 0 bases, the J end lost 0 bases, and 5 bases lay between the germline ends. This CDR3 is built from 14 residues. Germline V lookup: CDR1 SGHVS, CDR2 FQNEAQ. DNA of the CDR3: TGTGCCAGCAGCTTAGCCAGCCTGAACACTGAAGCTTTCTTT. Amino acid sequence: CASSLASLNTEAFF.

This chain uses TRBV4-2 with TRBJ2-1, with 8 bases aligning to TRBD2. From germline, CDR1 is LGHNA and CDR2 YNFKEQ. J was trimmed by 6 bases and V by 4 bases; bases with no gene match: 17. There are 18 residues in the CDR3. In DNA form, the CDR3 reads TGTGCCAGCAGCCCAATCGTGGCGGGAGGACAGACGGGCAATGAGCAGTTCTTC. It yields the protein CASSPIVAGGQTGNEQFF.